This T cell receptor beta chain was profiled in a study of T cells in Graves' hyperthyroidism and ophthalmopathy. Study at large: Specimen type is peripheral blood, collected at initial diagnosis prior to any treatment. Points from the study as a whole: Before onset, by a median of approximately 6.8 months, the model predicted ophthalmopathy. Stable hyperthyroidism and ophthalmopathy were separated using 13 V-J signatures.

There are a few counts of this clonotype. The antigen is not known. RNA transcripts yielded amplified TCR beta CDR3 regions. Researchers ran a first-round RT-PCR on the TCR CDR3 using the HTBI primer set. MiXCR, applied by TCRdb to the multiplex PCR reads, yields one record per CDR3 protein. The sample includes fewer than 800,000 distinct CDR3 sequences, about 16% seen only once; the top ten take 8.4%. The junction had 4 bases not matched to a gene; V was cut back by 4 bases and J by 3 bases. CDR1 and CDR2 (germline): LNHDA, SQIVND (reference sequence). The CDR3 has 14 amino acids. Lactation, pregnancy, other autoimmune disease or uncontrolled infection excluded patients.

This receptor was taken from a man aged 18 to 29 with Graves' hyperthyroidism. The sample taken for sequencing was blood. The rearrangement uses TRBV19 and TRBJ2-7; 9 positions match TRBD1. The CDR3 nucleotides are TGTGCCAGTAGTACTGGACAGGGGAACTACGAGCAGTACTTC. Translating it yields CASSTGQGNYEQYF.